One sample yielded the 21 T cell receptor beta chains listed below, sequenced in a study of shared clonotypes between healthy human individuals. Profiling relied on immunoSEQ multiplex PCR, and the TCRdb table lists in-frame clones only, not all of them. Here the sample spans around 1.5 million clones, about 98% being singletons. The specimen was naive CD4+ T cells sorted from blood. As to subset: CD45RA+ positively selected. These receptors came from a man aged 25 to 45 in good health.

The rearrangement joins TRBV18 to TRBJ1-2, with no clear D. This CDR3 has 15 amino acids. Germline CDR1 is KGHSH and CDR2 is LQKENI. The V gene lost 1 base and the J gene lost 6 bases, with 15 bases spanning the gap. The CDR3 is CASSPLSSQFHGYTF. The CDR3 DNA follows: TGTGCCAGCTCACCACTCAGTTCGCAGTTCCATGGCTACACCTTC.

The rearrangement joins TRBV7-2 to TRBJ1-1, with D tentatively TRBD1 (6 bases). Between the trimmed V and J ends, which lost 8 bases and 1 base, there was a span of 14 bases. Germline assignment: CDR1 SGHTA and CDR2 FQGNSA. This CDR3 spans 14 amino acids. This CDR3 reads CASCYQGSNTEAFF. The CDR3 region has the DNA TGTGCCAGCTGCTACCAGGGGTCGAACACTGAAGCTTTCTTT. Drawing the rest from reference TRBV7-2 and TRBJ1-1, the complete variable domain is GAGVSQSPSNKVTEKGKDVELRCDPISGHTALYWYRQSLGQGLEFLIYFQGNSAPDKSGLPSDRFSAERTGGSVSTLTIQRTQQEDSAVYLCASCYQGSNTEAFFGQGTRLTVV.

This chain uses TRBV9 with TRBJ2-1; 15 bases agree with TRBD2. This CDR3 region has 18 residues. Looked up from germline, CDR1 is SGDLS and CDR2 is YYNGEE. Germline trimming cut 3 bases from V and 9 bases from J; bases unmatched to any gene: 13. CDR3 sequence reads: CASSASPGLAGGMSEQFF. The DNA of the CDR3 is TGTGCCAGCAGCGCTTCGCCGGGACTAGCGGGGGGTATGAGTGAGCAGTTCTTC.

This clone is a singleton in its sample. This chain uses TRBV5-1 with TRBJ2-7, with 8 nucleotides matching TRBD1. Trimming at V came to 4 bases and at J to 0 bases, leaving 6 bases not matched to a gene. CDR1 SGHRS and CDR2 YFSETQ come from the germline V gene. The CDR3 extends over 15 amino acids. CDR3 bases: TGCGCCAGCAGCCGGACAGGGTATAGCTCCTACGAGCAGTACTTC. Amino acids: CASSRTGYSSYEQYF.

The count of this clone is one. V and J are TRBV7-3 and TRBJ2-7; D is unclear. This CDR3 spans 13 amino acids. Germline CDR1 is SGHTA and CDR2 is FQGTGA. Deletions cut 4 bases from V and 6 bases from J, with 13 bases between. CDR3: CASSYASKGEQYF. The CDR3 coding sequence is TGTGCCAGCAGCTATGCGTCCAAGGGCGAGCAGTACTTC. Using reference TRBV7-3 and TRBJ2-7 for the parts outside the CDR3, the full variable domain is GAGVSQTPSNKVTEKGKYVELRCDPISGHTALYWYRQSLGQGPEFLIYFQGTGAADDSGLPNDRFFAVRPEGSVSTLKIQRTERGDSAVYLCASSYASKGEQYFGPGTRLTVT.

This clone showed up just once. This chain uses TRBV7-8 with TRBJ2-7; 12 nucleotides agree with TRBD2. This CDR3 has 18 residues. CDR1 and CDR2 (germline): SGHVS, FQNEAQ. The trim removed 0 bases at V and 2 bases at J, leaving 8 bases unmatched. CDR3 region: CASSLARLAGAVTYEQYF. The DNA of the CDR3 is TGTGCCAGCAGCTTAGCCCGACTAGCGGGAGCGGTAACCTACGAGCAGTACTTC.

V is TRBV5-1 and J is TRBJ2-2; 15 bases are shared with TRBD2. Looked up from germline, CDR1 is SGHRS and CDR2 is YFSETQ. The ends lost 5 bases at V and 2 bases at J; junction bases unmatched: 4. The CDR3 has 17 amino acids. The CDR3 DNA follows: TGCGCCAGCAGACCGGGACTAGCGGGAGGCAACACCGGGGAGCTGTTTTTT. Amino acid sequence: CASRPGLAGGNTGELFF.

This chain joins TRBV19 and TRBJ2-3; TRBD1 matches 11 bases. The CDR3 length is 18 residues. Losses at the gene ends were 5 bases for V and 2 bases for J; bases not matched to a gene: 12. Germline loops: CDR1 LNHDA, CDR2 SQIVND (reference sequence). CDR3 DNA: TGTGCCAGTAGTGCCGGACAGGGGGCGCGTTCGGACACAGATACGCAGTATTTT. As protein: CASSAGQGARSDTDTQYF.

The genes are TRBV5-1 and TRBJ2-6; TRBD1 aligns across 10 bases. V was pared by 2 bases and J by 13 bases, with 12 bases of the junction left unmatched. Looked up from germline, CDR1 is SGHRS and CDR2 is YFSETQ. The CDR3 has 16 amino acids. The CDR3 DNA sequence: TGCGCCAGCAGCTTCGACAGGGGGCGAGTCGATCTGGTCCTGACTTTC. It specifies CASSFDRGRVDLVLTF. The complete variable domain, with remaining parts taken from reference TRBV5-1 and TRBJ2-6, reads KAGVTQTPRYLIKTRGQQVTLSCSPISGHRSVSWYQQTPGQGLQFLFEYFSETQRNKGNFPGRFSGRQFSNSRSEMNVSTLELGDSALYLCASSFDRGRVDLVLTFGAGSRLTVL.

The chain has TRBV19 and TRBJ1-5, with TRBD1 identical over 9 bases. V was pared by 3 bases and J by 0 bases, with 15 bases of the junction left unmatched. There are 20 residues in the CDR3. Germline CDR1 and CDR2: LNHDA and SQIVND (reference sequence). CDR3 in DNA: TGTGCCAGTAGTATCGGTTTTTGGGGACAGGGCTTTGATAGCAATCAGCCCCAGCATTTT. It translates to CASSIGFWGQGFDSNQPQHF.

Here the CDR3 reads CASSPFAGDQHF. The DNA for the CDR3 is TGTGCCAGCAGCCCTTTCGCTGGGGATCAGCATTTT. The chain recombines TRBV5-8 with TRBJ1-5; D not resolved. This CDR3 is built from 12 residues. Per the germline V gene, CDR1 is SGHTS and CDR2 is YDEGEE. V was cut by 4 bases and J by 13 bases, with 15 bases left in between.

The chain couples TRBV28 to TRBJ1-2; D is ambiguous. The CDR3 runs to 13 residues. The germline CDR1 and CDR2 sequences are MDHEN and SYDVKM. V was trimmed by 2 bases and J by 1 base, leaving 5 bases between them. CDR3 nucleotides: TGTGCCAGCAGTTTACTACTTAACTATGGCTACACCTTC. This encodes CASSLLLNYGYTF.

This clone was observed once. The J gene is TRBJ2-1, the V gene TRBV2; 8 positions agree with TRBD1. The CDR3 spans 15 residues. The trim removed 10 bases at V and 4 bases at J, leaving 12 bases unmatched. Germline V gene sequence: CDR1 SNHLY, CDR2 FYNNEI. CDR3 DNA: TGTGCCACGACCCCTGGACAGGGTCGGTACAATGAGCAGTTCTTC. It translates to CATTPGQGRYNEQFF.

J is TRBJ2-7 and V is TRBV5-1; 10 nucleotides align to TRBD1. V dropped 1 base and J dropped 0; count of bases not matched to a gene: 7. Germline V gives CDR1 SGHRS, CDR2 YFSETQ. This CDR3 has 17 amino acids. CDR3 loop: CASSLRSGTGDSYEQYF. CDR3 in DNA: TGCGCCAGCAGCTTGCGATCCGGGACAGGGGACTCCTACGAGCAGTACTTC.

The chain recombines TRBV6-5 with TRBJ1-4, with unresolved D. The CDR3 length is 15 residues. Looked up from germline, CDR1 is MNHEY and CDR2 is SVGAGI. Trimming shortened V by 0 bases and J by 5 bases, and 10 bases separated the two germline ends. CDR3 sequence: CASSYSGKGNEKLFF. The CDR3 DNA is TGTGCCAGCAGTTACTCGGGAAAAGGAAATGAAAAACTGTTTTTT.

The CDR3, as DNA: TGTGCCAGCAGCTTACATCGGGACTCTGGAAACACCATATATTTT. Translation gives CASSLHRDSGNTIYF. The chain carries TRBV7-9 and TRBJ1-3; D gene unclear. Germline assignment: CDR1 SEHNR and CDR2 FQNEAQ (reference sequence). The CDR3 totals 15 residues. Trimming took off 2 bases at V and 0 bases at J, with 8 bases between the two ends.

V is TRBV7-2 and J is TRBJ2-1, with TRBD1 matching 8 bases. V lost 5 bases, J lost 8 bases, and 11 bases stayed unmatched. Germline V CDR1 and CDR2: SGHTA, FQGNSA. This CDR3 has 15 residues. CDR3 coding DNA: TGTGCCAGCAGCATCGCAATACAGGGGGTGGATGAGCAGTTCTTC. Translated, it gives CASSIAIQGVDEQFF.

This rearrangement joins TRBV29-1 to TRBJ2-4; 7 bases align to TRBD2. V dropped 5 bases and J dropped 0; count of bases not matched to a gene: 10. Per the germline V gene, CDR1 is SQVTM and CDR2 is ANQGSEA. The CDR3 covers 16 residues. Here the CDR3 reads CSVTDPASGAKNIQYF. The CDR3 coding sequence is TGCAGCGTTACCGACCCTGCTAGCGGAGCCAAAAACATTCAGTACTTC.

The rearrangement links TRBV11-3 to TRBJ2-7, with D possibly matching TRBD1 (5 bases). Deletions cut 4 bases from V and 2 bases from J, with 12 bases between. Germline V gene lookup returns CDR1 SGHNT and CDR2 YENEEA. CDR3 length equals 14 residues. The CDR3 nucleotides are TGTGCCAGCAGCTCCGACAGCATTACCTACGAGCAGTACTTC. Residues: CASSSDSITYEQYF.

The rearrangement joins TRBV29-1 to TRBJ1-1, with D possibly matching TRBD1 (5 bases). V was trimmed by 6 bases and J by 1 base, leaving 9 bases between them. The length of the CDR3 is 12 residues. Germline V CDR1 and CDR2: SQVTM, ANQGSEA. The CDR3 DNA reads as TGCAGCGTGGTTGGACAGAACACTGAAGCTTTCTTT. It is translated as CSVVGQNTEAFF.

The chain combines TRBV19 with TRBJ2-4, with D tentatively TRBD2 (5 bases). The CDR3 contains 14 residues. V lost 3 bases and J lost 11, with 17 bases in between. Germline V gene data show CDR1 as LNHDA and CDR2 as SQIVND (reference sequence). The chain's CDR3 is CASSMSKQRAVQYF. CDR3 bases: TGTGCCAGTAGTATGAGTAAACAGAGGGCTGTTCAGTACTTC.